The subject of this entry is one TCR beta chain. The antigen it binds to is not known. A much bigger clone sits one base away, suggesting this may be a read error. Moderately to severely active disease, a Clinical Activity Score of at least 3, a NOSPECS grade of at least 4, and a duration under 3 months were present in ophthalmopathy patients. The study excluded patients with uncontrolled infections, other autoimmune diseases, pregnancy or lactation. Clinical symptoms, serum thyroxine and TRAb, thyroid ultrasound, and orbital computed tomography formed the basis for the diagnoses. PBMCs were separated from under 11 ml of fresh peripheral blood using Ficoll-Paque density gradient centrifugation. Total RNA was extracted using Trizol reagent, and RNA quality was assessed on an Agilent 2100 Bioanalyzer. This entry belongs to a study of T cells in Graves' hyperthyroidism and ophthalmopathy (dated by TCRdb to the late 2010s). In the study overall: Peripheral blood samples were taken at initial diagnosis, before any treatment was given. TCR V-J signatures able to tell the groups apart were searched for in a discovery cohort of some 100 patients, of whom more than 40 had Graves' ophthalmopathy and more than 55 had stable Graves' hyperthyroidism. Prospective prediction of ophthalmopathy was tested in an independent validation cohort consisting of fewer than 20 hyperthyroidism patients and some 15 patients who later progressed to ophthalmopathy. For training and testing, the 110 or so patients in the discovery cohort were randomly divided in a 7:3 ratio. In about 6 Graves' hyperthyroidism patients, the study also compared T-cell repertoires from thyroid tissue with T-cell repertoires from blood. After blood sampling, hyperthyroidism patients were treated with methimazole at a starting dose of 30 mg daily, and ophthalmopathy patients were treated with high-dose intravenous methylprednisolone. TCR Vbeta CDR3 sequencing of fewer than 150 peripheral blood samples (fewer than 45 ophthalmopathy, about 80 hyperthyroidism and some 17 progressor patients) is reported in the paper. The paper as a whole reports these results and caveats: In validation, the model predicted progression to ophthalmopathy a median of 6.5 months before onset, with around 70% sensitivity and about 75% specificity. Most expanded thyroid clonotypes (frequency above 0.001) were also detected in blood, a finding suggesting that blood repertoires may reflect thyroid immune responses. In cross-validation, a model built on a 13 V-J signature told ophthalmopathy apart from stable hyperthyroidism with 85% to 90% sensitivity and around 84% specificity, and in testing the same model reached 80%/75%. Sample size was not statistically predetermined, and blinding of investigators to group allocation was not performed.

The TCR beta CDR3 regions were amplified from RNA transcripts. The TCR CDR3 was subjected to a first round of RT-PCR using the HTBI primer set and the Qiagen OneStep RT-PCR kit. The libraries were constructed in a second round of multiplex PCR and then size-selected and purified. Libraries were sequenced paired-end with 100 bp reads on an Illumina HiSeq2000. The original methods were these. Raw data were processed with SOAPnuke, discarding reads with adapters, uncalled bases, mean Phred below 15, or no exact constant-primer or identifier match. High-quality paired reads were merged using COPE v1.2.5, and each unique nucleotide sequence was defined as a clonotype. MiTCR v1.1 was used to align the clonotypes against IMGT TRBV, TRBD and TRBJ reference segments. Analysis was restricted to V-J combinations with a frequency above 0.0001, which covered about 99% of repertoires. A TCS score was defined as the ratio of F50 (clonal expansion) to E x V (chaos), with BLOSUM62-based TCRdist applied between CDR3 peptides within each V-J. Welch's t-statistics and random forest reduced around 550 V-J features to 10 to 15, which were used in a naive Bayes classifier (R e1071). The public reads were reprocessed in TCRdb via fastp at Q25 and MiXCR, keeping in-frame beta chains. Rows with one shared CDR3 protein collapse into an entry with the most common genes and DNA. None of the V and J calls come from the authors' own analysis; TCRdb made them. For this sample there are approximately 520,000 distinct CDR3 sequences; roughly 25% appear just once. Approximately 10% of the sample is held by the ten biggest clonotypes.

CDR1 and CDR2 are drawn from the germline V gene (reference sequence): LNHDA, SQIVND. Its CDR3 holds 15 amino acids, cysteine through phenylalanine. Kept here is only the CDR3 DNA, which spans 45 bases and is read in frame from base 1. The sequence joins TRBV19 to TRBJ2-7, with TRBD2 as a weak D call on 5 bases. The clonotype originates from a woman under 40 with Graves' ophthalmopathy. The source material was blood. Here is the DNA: TGTGCCAGTAGCCGATCCTTGGACTCTTACTACGATCAGTACTTC. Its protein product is CASSRSLDSYYDQYF.